This T cell receptor beta chain was sequenced during a study of T cells after yellow fever vaccination. At the level of the study: Preparation used SMART-Seq v4 Ultra Low Input for the low-cell-number fractions.

CDR1 KGHDR and CDR2 SFDVKD come from the germline V gene. V was pared by 4 bases and J by 0 bases, with 9 bases between. The length of the CDR3 is 16 residues. This clonotype was counted a few times. Its specificity is unknown. Study conclusions and caveats: Most clones from primary vaccination resurfaced after the booster (approximately 95% CD4, more than 75% CD8). A weaker but faster secondary response was observed, peaking on day 5 versus 15. The CD4 and CD8 compartments had a small share of their clonotypes in common.

TCRdb redid the calling of the 5' RACE reads with MiXCR, one entry per CDR3 protein. The table shows just under 600,000 distinct CDR3 sequences, with roughly 13% occurring only once. The sequencing used PBMCs, collected on the day of the yellow fever booster vaccination. The chain joins TRBV24-1 to TRBJ2-6, with D unclear. The clonotype comes from a young man who received the YFV17D yellow fever vaccine. The CDR3 DNA sequence: TGTGCCACCAGTGACTTAACTACCTCTGGGGCCAACGTCCTGACTTTC. Protein product: CATSDLTTSGANVLTF.